This TCR beta chain was found in a study of graft-versus-host responses after intestinal transplantation. Turning to the study itself: Tacrolimus and steroids were given for two to three years to all recipients after anti-thymocyte globulin induction. Regarding the study as a whole: There were GvH clones found in recipient marrow, and some of them appeared first in ileum or blood. Association was observed between peak circulating GvH clone levels and early post-transplant HvG declines.

The CDR3 totals 15 residues. Trimming took off 0 bases at V and 0 bases at J, with 10 bases between the two ends. CDR1 SGHRS and CDR2 YFSETQ come from the germline V gene. There are a few counts of this clone. Its antigen is undetermined. Data came from immunoSEQ multiplex PCR; TCRdb stores just in-frame clones and leaves some out. The sample includes over 100,000 clones, 87% of them seen just once. Sample: unstimulated CD4+ T cells sorted from spleen or lymph node cells, taken before intestinal transplant. The chain couples TRBV5-1 to TRBJ2-7; D gene ambiguous. The sequence came from a human donor who received an intestinal transplant. The CDR3 nucleotides read TGCGCCAGCAGCTTGGGACTCCTGAGCTCCTACGAGCAGTACTTC. It specifies CASSLGLLSSYEQYF. The whole variable domain, remainder taken from reference TRBV5-1 and TRBJ2-7, is KAGVTQTPRYLIKTRGQQVTLSCSPISGHRSVSWYQQTPGQGLQFLFEYFSETQRNKGNFPGRFSGRQFSNSRSEMNVSTLELGDSALYLCASSLGLLSSYEQYFGPGTRLTVT.